This T cell receptor (beta chain) was documented in a study of blood T cell repertoires in COVID-19. Seattle patient enrollment occurred during active infection, with longitudinal follow-up thereafter. The V gene's germline CDR1 is KGHSH and CDR2 LQKENI. The germline V and J ends were trimmed by 1 base and 3 bases, with 9 bases remaining between them. The CDR3 is made up of 14 amino acids. Here immunoSEQ multiplex PCR was the method, and the copy in TCRdb shows in-frame clones only, minus some. The profile shows some 170,000 clones, roughly 80% of them singletons. This sequence originates from a woman aged 40 to 50 with COVID-19, enrolled during active disease. The genes are TRBV18 and TRBJ1-2, with D tentatively TRBD1 (6 bases). Source material: peripheral blood. This chain's CDR3 is CASSPLPGDYGYTF. CDR3 DNA: TGTGCCAGCTCACCACTACCAGGGGACTATGGCTACACCTTC. Complete variable domain (other parts from reference TRBV18 and TRBJ1-2): NAGVMQNPRHLVRRRGQEARLRCSPMKGHSHVYWYRQLPEEGLKFMVYLQKENIIDESGMPKERFSAEFPKEGPSILRIQQVVRGDSAAYFCASSPLPGDYGYTFGSGTRLTVV.